The next 4 T cell receptor beta chains were all read from a single sample in a study of PD-1 blockade in classical Hodgkin lymphoma. The assay was immunoSEQ multiplex PCR, and TCRdb's table has in-frame clones only and misses some. The table lists around 11,000 clones, about 80% of them singletons. Every patient was affected by relapse after autologous stem cell transplantation, while exposure to brentuximab vedotin was not uniform. The source material was peripheral blood mononuclear cells (PBMCs), sampled before the second cycle of nivolumab. These receptors came from a human donor with classical Hodgkin lymphoma.

This chain connects TRBV28 to TRBJ2-1; 10 nucleotides agree with TRBD2. The V gene's germline CDR1 is MDHEN and CDR2 SYDVKM. The CDR3 is 15 residues long. J lost 4 bases, V lost 1 base, and 1 base had no gene match. CDR3 nucleotide sequence: TGTGCCAGCAGTTTATTAGCGGGGGGATACAATGAGCAGTTCTTC. This sequence encodes CASSLLAGGYNEQFF.

The chain joins TRBV4-3 to TRBJ2-1; TRBD2 is a possible D gene (7 bases). This CDR3 contains 17 residues. The germline V gene has CDR1 LGHNA and CDR2 YSLEER. V gave up 0 bases and J gave up 3 bases, with 15 bases separating them. DNA for the CDR3: TGCGCCAGCAGCCAAGAGGCTAGGGGGGGACGCTACAATGAGCAGTTCTTC. Its translation is CASSQEARGGRYNEQFF.

The chain employs TRBV5-1 and TRBJ2-1, with D perhaps matching TRBD1 (5 bases). This CDR3 comprises 15 residues. Germline values: CDR1 SGHRS, CDR2 YFSETQ. V was pared by 7 bases and J by 1 base, with 15 bases between. Here the CDR3 DNA reads TGCGCCAGCGGCACGGCCGCAGGGTCCTACAATGAGCAGTTCTTC. Its protein product is CASGTAAGSYNEQFF.

The count of this clone is one. The chain carries TRBV5-5 and TRBJ1-2; a weak D match, TRBD1 (5 bases). Trimming took 2 bases from V and 4 from J, leaving 6 bases between them. The CDR3 has 12 amino acids. Germline V lookup: CDR1 SGHKS, CDR2 YYEKEE (reference sequence). As DNA, the CDR3 is TGTGCCAGCAGCTTTCAGGGCTATGGCTACACCTTC. This codes for CASSFQGYGYTF.